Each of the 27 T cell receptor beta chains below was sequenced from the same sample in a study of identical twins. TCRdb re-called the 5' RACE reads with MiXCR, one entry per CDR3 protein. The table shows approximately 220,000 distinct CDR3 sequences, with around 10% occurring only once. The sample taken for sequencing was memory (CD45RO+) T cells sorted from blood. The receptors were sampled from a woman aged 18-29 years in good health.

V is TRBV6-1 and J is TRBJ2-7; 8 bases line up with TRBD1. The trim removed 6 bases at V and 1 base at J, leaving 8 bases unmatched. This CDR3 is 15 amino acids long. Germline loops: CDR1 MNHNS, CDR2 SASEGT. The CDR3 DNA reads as TGTGCCAGCAGCCACTGGACAGGGCAATCCTACGAGCAGTACTTC. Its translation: CASSHWTGQSYEQYF.

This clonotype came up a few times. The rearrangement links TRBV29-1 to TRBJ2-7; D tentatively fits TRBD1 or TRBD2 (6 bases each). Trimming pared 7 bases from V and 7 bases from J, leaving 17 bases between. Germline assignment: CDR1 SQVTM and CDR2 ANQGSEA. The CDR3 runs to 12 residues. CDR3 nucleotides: TGCAGCGCACAACGTGGGGGGCAGGAGCAGTACTTC. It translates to CSAQRGGQEQYF.

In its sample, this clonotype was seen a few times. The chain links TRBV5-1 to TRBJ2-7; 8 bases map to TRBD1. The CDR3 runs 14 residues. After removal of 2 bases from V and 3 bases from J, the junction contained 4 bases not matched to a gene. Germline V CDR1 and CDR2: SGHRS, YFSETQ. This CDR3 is CASSLGQGNYEQYF. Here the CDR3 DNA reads TGCGCCAGCAGCTTAGGACAGGGTAACTACGAGCAGTACTTC. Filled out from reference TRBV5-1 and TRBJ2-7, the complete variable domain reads KAGVTQTPRYLIKTRGQQVTLSCSPISGHRSVSWYQQTPGQGLQFLFEYFSETQRNKGNFPGRFSGRQFSNSRSEMNVSTLELGDSALYLCASSLGQGNYEQYFGPGTRLTVT.

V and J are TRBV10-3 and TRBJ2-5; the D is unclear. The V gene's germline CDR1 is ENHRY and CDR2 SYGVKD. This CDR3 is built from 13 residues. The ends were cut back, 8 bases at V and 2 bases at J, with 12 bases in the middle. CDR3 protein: CAIRGLSQETQYF. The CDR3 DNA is TGTGCCATCCGCGGATTGTCACAAGAGACCCAGTACTTC.

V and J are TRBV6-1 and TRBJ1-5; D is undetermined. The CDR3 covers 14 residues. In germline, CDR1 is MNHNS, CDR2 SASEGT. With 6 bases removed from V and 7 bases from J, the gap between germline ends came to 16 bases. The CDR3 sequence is CASSPRGRFQPQHF. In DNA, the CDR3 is TGTGCCAGCAGCCCGAGAGGTAGGTTCCAGCCCCAGCATTTT.

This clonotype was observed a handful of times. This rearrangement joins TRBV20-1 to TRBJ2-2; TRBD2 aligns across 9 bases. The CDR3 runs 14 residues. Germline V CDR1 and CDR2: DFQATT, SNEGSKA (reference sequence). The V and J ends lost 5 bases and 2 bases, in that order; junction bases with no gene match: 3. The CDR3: CSARTSENTGELFF. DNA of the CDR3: TGCAGTGCTCGGACTAGCGAAAACACCGGGGAGCTGTTTTTT.

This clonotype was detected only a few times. The CDR3 is CASSTQGDTEAFF. Written as DNA, the CDR3 is TGCGCCAGCAGCACACAGGGGGACACTGAAGCTTTCTTT. The V and J genes are TRBV5-1 and TRBJ1-1; TRBD1 matches at 8 bases. CDR1 is SGHRS and CDR2 is YFSETQ in the germline V gene. V lost 4 bases to trimming and J lost 3 bases; unmatched junction nucleotides: 2. The CDR3 is 13 residues long. Supplemented by reference TRBV5-1 and TRBJ1-1, the full variable domain reads KAGVTQTPRYLIKTRGQQVTLSCSPISGHRSVSWYQQTPGQGLQFLFEYFSETQRNKGNFPGRFSGRQFSNSRSEMNVSTLELGDSALYLCASSTQGDTEAFFGQGTRLTVV.

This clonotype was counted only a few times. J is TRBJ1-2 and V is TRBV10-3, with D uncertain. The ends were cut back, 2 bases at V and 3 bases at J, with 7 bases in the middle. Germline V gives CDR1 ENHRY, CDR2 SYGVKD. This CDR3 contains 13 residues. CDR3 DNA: TGTGCCATCAGTGAGGGTAACGACTATGGCTACACCTTC. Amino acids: CAISEGNDYGYTF.

CDR3 protein: CSANRGRGEKLFF. In DNA, the CDR3 is TGCAGTGCTAACAGGGGAAGGGGTGAAAAACTGTTTTTT. This chain uses TRBV20-1 with TRBJ1-4, with 7 positions matching TRBD1. With V trimmed by 4 bases and J by 7 bases, 6 bases remained unmatched. Germline lookup yields CDR1 DFQATT and CDR2 SNEGSKA (reference sequence). CDR3 size: 13 residues.

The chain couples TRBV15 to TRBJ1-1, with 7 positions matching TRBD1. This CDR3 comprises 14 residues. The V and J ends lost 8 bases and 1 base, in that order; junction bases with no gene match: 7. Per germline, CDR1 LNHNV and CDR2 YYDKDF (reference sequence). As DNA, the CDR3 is TGTGCCACCCGGACAGGTTCCGCGAACACTGAAGCTTTCTTT. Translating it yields CATRTGSANTEAFF.

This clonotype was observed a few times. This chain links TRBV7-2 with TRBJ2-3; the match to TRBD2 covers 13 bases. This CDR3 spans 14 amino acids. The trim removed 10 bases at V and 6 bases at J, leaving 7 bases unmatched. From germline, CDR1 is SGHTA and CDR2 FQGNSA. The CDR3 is CATRTSGSSDTQYF. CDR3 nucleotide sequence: TGTGCCACCCGGACTAGCGGGAGCAGCGATACGCAGTATTTT.

The CDR3 region has the DNA TGTGCCACCAGCAGGGGGGCCGTCGGAGTAGGAGCGAACACTGAAGCTTTCTTT. As protein: CATSRGAVGVGANTEAFF. The genes are TRBV15 and TRBJ1-1, with D tentatively TRBD1 (6 bases). V was trimmed by 3 bases and J by 1 base, leaving 21 bases between them. This CDR3 spans 18 amino acids. Germline V gene lookup returns CDR1 LNHNV and CDR2 YYDKDF (reference sequence).

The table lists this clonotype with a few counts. CDR3: CASSVVDRVTGANVLTF. CDR3 bases: TGTGCCAGCAGCGTAGTAGACAGGGTGACTGGGGCCAACGTCCTGACTTTC. The genes are TRBV9 and TRBJ2-6; 7 positions match TRBD1. This CDR3 has 17 amino acids. The V segment lost 0 bases and the J segment 2 bases; nucleotides outside the gene matches: 5. Germline CDR1 is SGDLS and CDR2 is YYNGEE. The full variable domain, rest sourced from reference TRBV9 and TRBJ2-6, is DSGVTQTPKHLITATGQRVTLRCSPRSGDLSVYWYQQSLDQGLQFLIQYYNGEERAKGNILERFSAQQFPDLHSELNLSSLELGDSALYFCASSVVDRVTGANVLTFGAGSRLTVL.

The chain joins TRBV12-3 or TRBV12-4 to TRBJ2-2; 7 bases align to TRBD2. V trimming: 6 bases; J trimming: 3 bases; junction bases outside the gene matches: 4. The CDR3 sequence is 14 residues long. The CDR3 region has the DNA TGTGCCAGCAGGAGGGAGGGCCACACCGGGGAGCTGTTTTTT. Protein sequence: CASRREGHTGELFF.

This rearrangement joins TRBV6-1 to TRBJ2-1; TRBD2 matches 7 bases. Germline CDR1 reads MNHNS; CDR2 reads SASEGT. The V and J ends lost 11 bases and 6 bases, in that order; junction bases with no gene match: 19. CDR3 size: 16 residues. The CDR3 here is CAASLGGSVSGNEQFF. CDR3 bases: TGTGCCGCCTCCCTCGGGGGGTCAGTCTCTGGCAATGAGCAGTTCTTC.

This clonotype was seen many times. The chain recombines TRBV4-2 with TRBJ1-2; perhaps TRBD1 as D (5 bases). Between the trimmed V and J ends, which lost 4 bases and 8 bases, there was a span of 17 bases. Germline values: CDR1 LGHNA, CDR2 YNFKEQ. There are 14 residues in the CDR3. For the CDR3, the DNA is TGTGCCAGCAGCCTCCCCGGGGGGATTATGGGCTACACCTTC. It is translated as CASSLPGGIMGYTF.

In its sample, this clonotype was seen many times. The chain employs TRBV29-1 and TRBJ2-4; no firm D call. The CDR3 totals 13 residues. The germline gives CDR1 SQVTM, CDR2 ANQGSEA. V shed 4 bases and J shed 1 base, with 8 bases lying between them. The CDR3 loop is CSVVGPAKNIQYF. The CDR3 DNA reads TGCAGCGTTGTAGGCCCGGCCAAAAACATTCAGTACTTC.

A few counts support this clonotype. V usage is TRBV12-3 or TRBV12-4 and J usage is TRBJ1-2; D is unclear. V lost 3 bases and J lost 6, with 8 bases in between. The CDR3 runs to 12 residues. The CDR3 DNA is TGTGCCAGCAGTTTCTCCGGGAATGGCTACACCTTC. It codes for CASSFSGNGYTF.

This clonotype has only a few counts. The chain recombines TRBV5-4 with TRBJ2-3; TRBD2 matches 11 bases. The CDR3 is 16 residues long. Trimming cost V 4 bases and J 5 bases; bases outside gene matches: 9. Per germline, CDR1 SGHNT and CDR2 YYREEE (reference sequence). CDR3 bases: TGTGCCAGCAGCGTCACTAGCGGGGGACGTGGAGATACGCAGTATTTT. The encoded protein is CASSVTSGGRGDTQYF.

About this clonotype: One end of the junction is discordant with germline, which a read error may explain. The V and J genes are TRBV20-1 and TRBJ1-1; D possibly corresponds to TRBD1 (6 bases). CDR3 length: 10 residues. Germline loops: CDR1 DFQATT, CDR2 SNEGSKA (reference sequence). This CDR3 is CSAHRDWSLF. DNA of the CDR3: TGCAGTGCTCACAGGGATTGGTCTCTCTTT.

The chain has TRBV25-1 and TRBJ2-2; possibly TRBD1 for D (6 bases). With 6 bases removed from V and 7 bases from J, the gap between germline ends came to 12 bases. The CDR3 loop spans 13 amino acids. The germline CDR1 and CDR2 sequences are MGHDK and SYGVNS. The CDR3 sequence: CASRRQTGGELFF. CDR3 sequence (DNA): TGTGCCAGCAGACGACAGACAGGCGGGGAGCTGTTTTTT.

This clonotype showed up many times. CDR3 amino acids: CASSVRTTYEQYF. In nucleotides, the CDR3 is TGCGCCAGCAGTGTGAGAACGACCTACGAGCAGTACTTC. The V gene is TRBV5-1, the J gene TRBJ2-7; D remains unclear. The length of the CDR3 is 13 residues. Germline values: CDR1 SGHRS, CDR2 YFSETQ. V was shortened by 5 bases and J by 2 bases, with 11 bases between the two germline ends.

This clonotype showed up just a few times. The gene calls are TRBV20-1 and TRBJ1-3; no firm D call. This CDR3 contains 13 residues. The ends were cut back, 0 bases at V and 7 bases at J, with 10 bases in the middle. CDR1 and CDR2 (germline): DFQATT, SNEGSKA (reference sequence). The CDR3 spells CSARDPRFNTIYF. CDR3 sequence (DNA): TGCAGTGCTAGAGATCCCAGGTTTAACACCATATATTTT.

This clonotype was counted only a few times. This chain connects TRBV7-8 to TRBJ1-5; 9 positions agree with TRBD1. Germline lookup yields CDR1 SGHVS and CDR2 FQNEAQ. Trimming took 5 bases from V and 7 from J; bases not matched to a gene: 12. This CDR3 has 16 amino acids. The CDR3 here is CASSGSNRGPGQPQHF. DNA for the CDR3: TGTGCCAGCAGCGGATCGAACAGGGGGCCGGGGCAGCCCCAGCATTTT.

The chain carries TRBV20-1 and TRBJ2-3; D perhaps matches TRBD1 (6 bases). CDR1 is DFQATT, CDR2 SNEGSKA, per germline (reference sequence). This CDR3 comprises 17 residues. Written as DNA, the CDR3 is TGCAGGCCAAAACCCACTGCCAGGGGTAGGGGGACAGATACGCAGTATTTT. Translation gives CRPKPTARGRGTDTQYF.

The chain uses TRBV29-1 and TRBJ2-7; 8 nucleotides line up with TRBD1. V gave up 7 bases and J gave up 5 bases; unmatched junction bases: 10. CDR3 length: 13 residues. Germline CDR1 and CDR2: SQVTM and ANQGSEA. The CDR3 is CSAWTGNRDEQYF. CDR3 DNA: TGCAGCGCCTGGACAGGGAATAGGGACGAGCAGTACTTC.

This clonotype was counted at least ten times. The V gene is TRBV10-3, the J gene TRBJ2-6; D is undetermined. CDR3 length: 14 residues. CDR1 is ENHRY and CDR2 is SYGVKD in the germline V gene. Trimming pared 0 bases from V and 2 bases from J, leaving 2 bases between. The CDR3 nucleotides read TGTGCCATCAGTGAGTCGACTGGGGCCAACGTCCTGACTTTC. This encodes CAISESTGANVLTF.